This T cell receptor beta chain was found in a study of shared clonotypes between healthy human individuals. The study, taken as a whole, reports: Investigators expected sequencing depth to affect clonotype sharing among donors.

It was at deep level that the assay was run. It was across several immunoSEQ plates that each subset's genomic DNA was evenly split. TCRdb's table, derived via immunoSEQ multiplex PCR, lists solely in-frame clones and lacks some. The sample records about 680,000 clones, just over 90% being singletons. Concerning this clone: Antigen: not known.

Naive CD8 cells were CD45RO-negative, positively selected for CCR7, excluding terminally differentiated effector memory CD45RA+ cells. The sequenced material came from naive CD8+ T cells sorted from blood. This TCR came from a man aged 30 to 45 in good health.

The CDR3 DNA sequence: TGTGCCAGCAGCTTATCAGGAGGGAACCAGCCCCAGCATTTT. Residues: CASSLSGGNQPQHF. This chain links TRBV11-2 with TRBJ1-5; no firm D call. Germline V gene data show CDR1 as SGHAT and CDR2 as FQNNGV. The CDR3 is 14 amino acids. With 2 bases removed from V and 7 bases from J, the gap between germline ends came to 12 bases.